The 30 T cell receptor beta chains in this list originate from one sample, sequenced in a study of post-analysis software for immune sequencing data. The study, taken as a whole, reports: When patients were compared with controls, four to six TRBV segments were more frequent, TRBV5-6, TRBV5-1 and TRBV20-1 among them.

Presence of unique molecular identifiers characterized the TCR beta cDNA libraries. TCRdb re-analysed the PCR reads in MiXCR, keeping a single row per CDR3 protein. The sample yields about 540,000 distinct CDR3 sequences, roughly 34% seen once. The antigens for these receptors are not known. Sample: blood. The source of these receptors is a girl aged 2 to 17 with multiple sclerosis.

The chain links TRBV7-3 to TRBJ2-7; D is ambiguous. V dropped 2 bases and J dropped 2 bases, with 13 bases sitting between them. Germline CDR1 and CDR2: SGHTA and FQGTGA. The CDR3 runs 15 residues. The CDR3 region is CASSLYFGPTYEQYF. CDR3 nucleotides: TGTGCCAGCAGCTTATATTTCGGACCTACCTACGAGCAGTACTTC.

This clonotype was seen at least ten times. This chain joins TRBV27 and TRBJ2-5, with D unresolved. CDR1 is MNHEY, CDR2 SMNVEV, per germline (reference sequence). This CDR3 is built from 14 residues. Trimming stripped 4 bases from V and 0 bases from J, with 9 bases between. This chain's CDR3 is CASSSPRYQETQYF. The CDR3 bases are TGTGCCAGCAGTTCCCCAAGGTACCAAGAGACCCAGTACTTC.

This clonotype was found a few times. The CDR3 bases are TGCAGTGCCGGACAGAGCTCCTACGAGCAGTACTTC. Protein product: CSAGQSSYEQYF. The chain recombines TRBV20-1 with TRBJ2-7; possibly TRBD1 for D (6 bases). Looked up from germline, CDR1 is DFQATT and CDR2 is SNEGSKA (reference sequence). CDR3 size: 12 residues. V was trimmed by 6 bases and J by 0 bases, leaving 9 bases between them.

The chain is built from TRBV15 and TRBJ1-2; D not resolved. Trimming cost V 0 bases and J 2 bases, with 7 bases left between them. CDR1 is LNHNV and CDR2 is YYDKDF in the germline V gene (reference sequence). This CDR3 comprises 14 residues. CDR3 nucleotide sequence: TGTGCCACCAGCAGAGAATCAGCCAACTATGGCTACACCTTC. Translating gives CATSRESANYGYTF.

This CDR3 is CASSQIGANTDTQYF. CDR3 nucleotide sequence: TGCGCCAGCAGCCAAATTGGGGCCAACACAGATACGCAGTATTTT. This chain joins TRBV4-1 and TRBJ2-3; TRBD1 might be the D (5 bases). V lost 2 bases, J lost 2 bases, and 11 bases lay in between. CDR1 and CDR2 (germline): MGHRA, YSYEKL. The CDR3 totals 15 residues.

J is TRBJ1-1 and V is TRBV5-1, with TRBD1 identical over 9 bases. In germline, CDR1 is SGHRS, CDR2 YFSETQ. V lost 4 bases and J lost 1; bases outside the gene matches: 11. The CDR3 runs 17 residues. CDR3 region: CASSRTGATGPNTEAFF. The CDR3 DNA is TGCGCCAGCAGCCGGACAGGGGCGACGGGACCGAACACTGAAGCTTTCTTT.

This clonotype was counted between two and nine times. This chain connects TRBV5-4 to TRBJ2-3, with TRBD2 as a possible D gene (5 bases). CDR3 size: 15 residues. Germline lookup yields CDR1 SGHNT and CDR2 YYREEE (reference sequence). Trimming left V 4 bases short and J 3 bases short, with 15 bases between. CDR3 residues: CASSAGLPRTDTQYF. In DNA, the CDR3 is TGTGCCAGCAGCGCCGGACTCCCTAGGACAGATACGCAGTATTTT. Full variable domain (outside the CDR3, taken from reference TRBV5-4 and TRBJ2-3): ETGVTQSPTHLIKTRGQQVTLRCSSQSGHNTVSWYQQALGQGPQFIFQYYREEENGRGNFPPRFSGLQFPNYSSELNVNALELDDSALYLCASSAGLPRTDTQYFGPGTRLTVL.

This CDR3 is CASSPQGDNYGYTF. As DNA, the CDR3 is TGTGCCAGCAGCCCACAGGGTGATAACTATGGCTACACCTTC. V usage is TRBV5-5 and J usage is TRBJ1-2, with TRBD1 as a possible D gene (6 bases). The germline V gene has CDR1 SGHKS and CDR2 YYEKEE (reference sequence). The V end lost 4 bases, the J end lost 1 base, and 11 bases lay between the germline ends. The CDR3 has 14 residues.

The chain links TRBV20-1 to TRBJ2-1, with TRBD2 identical over 10 bases. The germline CDR1 and CDR2 sequences are DFQATT and SNEGSKA (reference sequence). The CDR3 totals 16 residues. V lost 6 bases and J lost 8; bases outside the gene matches: 16. CDR3 residues: CSATQGRSGGADEQFF. In DNA form, the CDR3 reads TGCAGTGCGACCCAGGGCCGGAGCGGGGGGGCTGATGAGCAGTTCTTC.

The chain links TRBV7-2 to TRBJ2-3, with D uncertain. Per germline, CDR1 SGHTA and CDR2 FQGNSA. The CDR3 loop spans 13 amino acids. V was shortened by 5 bases and J by 4 bases, with 10 bases between the two germline ends. CDR3 DNA: TGTGCCAGCAGCAGACTGAGCGCAGATACGCAGTATTTT. It specifies CASSRLSADTQYF.

This chain links TRBV20-1 with TRBJ2-7, with 10 bases matching TRBD1. Losses at the gene ends were 6 bases for V and 6 bases for J; bases not matched to a gene: 8. The CDR3 is made up of 13 amino acids. Germline V gives CDR1 DFQATT, CDR2 SNEGSKA (reference sequence). This chain's CDR3 is CSAEDRGPGEQYF. CDR3 coding DNA: TGCAGTGCGGAAGACAGGGGGCCAGGCGAGCAGTACTTC.

The chain recombines TRBV20-1 with TRBJ2-1; D may be TRBD1 or TRBD2 (6 bases each). The germline gives CDR1 DFQATT, CDR2 SNEGSKA (reference sequence). The V end lost 3 bases, the J end lost 3 bases, and 15 bases lay between the germline ends. The CDR3 length is 15 residues. The CDR3 protein is CSASEAEGGYNEQFF. The CDR3 DNA sequence: TGCAGTGCTAGCGAAGCGGAGGGGGGCTACAATGAGCAGTTCTTC.

This sequence joins TRBV6-2 or TRBV6-3 and TRBJ2-1; 9 bases are a match to TRBD1. The last part of the DNA fits TRBJ2-7 better; the J call may be wrong. The CDR3 contains 18 residues. Germline values: CDR1 MNHEY, CDR2 SVGEGT. The CDR3, as DNA: TGTGCCAGCAGTTCGCTAACAGGGGGCGGTTTTCGATACAATGAGCAGTACTTC. This sequence encodes CASSSLTGGGFRYNEQYF.

This clonotype was detected ten times or more. The chain links TRBV7-9 to TRBJ2-5; D unclear. Germline V gene sequence: CDR1 SEHNR, CDR2 FQNEAQ (reference sequence). The CDR3 sequence is 12 residues long. The ends were cut back, 5 bases at V and 7 bases at J, with 11 bases in the middle. The DNA of the CDR3 is TGTGCCAGCAGCCCCGACGTGGGGACCCAGTACTTC. It encodes CASSPDVGTQYF.

The chain couples TRBV25-1 to TRBJ1-6; tentatively, D is TRBD1 (6 bases). The CDR3 runs 14 residues. Germline CDR1 is MGHDK and CDR2 is SYGVNS. The ends were cut back, 6 bases at V and 11 bases at J, with 17 bases in the middle. The CDR3 is CASSQTGSDPPLHF. CDR3 coding DNA: TGTGCCAGCAGCCAGACAGGAAGTGATCCACCCCTCCACTTT.

This clonotype was detected many times. CDR3 DNA: TGCAGTGCTACCCAGCAAGAGACCCAGTACTTC. As protein: CSATQQETQYF. The chain uses TRBV20-1 and TRBJ2-5; no clear D gene. The CDR3 is 11 residues long. Per germline, CDR1 DFQATT and CDR2 SNEGSKA (reference sequence). V was clipped by 4 bases and J by 2 bases, with 5 bases between them.

The chain couples TRBV10-3 to TRBJ1-1; D perhaps matches TRBD1 (5 bases). The length of the CDR3 is 16 residues. Trimming took off 0 bases at V and 1 base at J, with 12 bases between the two ends. CDR1 and CDR2 (germline): ENHRY, SYGVKD. Written as DNA, the CDR3 is TGTGCCATCAGTGAGTCGTGGGGACGGAAGAACACTGAAGCTTTCTTT. Protein: CAISESWGRKNTEAFF.

Comment on this clonotype: Sequence at one end of the junction differs from germline and may be a read error. The V gene is TRBV27, the J gene TRBJ1-2, with a weak D call TRBD1 (6 bases). The CDR3 has 15 amino acids. Germline values: CDR1 MNHEY, CDR2 SMNVEV (reference sequence). In DNA, the CDR3 is TGTGCTAGCAGTTTACTCCACCCAGGGGCGGATGGCTACACCTTC. Translated: CASSLLHPGADGYTF.

The J gene is TRBJ1-2, the V gene TRBV18; D gene unclear. CDR3 size: 14 residues. Per germline, CDR1 KGHSH and CDR2 LQKENI. V lost 4 bases and J lost 0, with 9 bases in between. DNA for the CDR3: TGTGCCAGCTCACTACGGCGAACTAACTATGGCTACACCTTC. It codes for CASSLRRTNYGYTF.

This clonotype was seen a few times. The rearrangement uses TRBV14 and TRBJ2-3; D call uncertain. Trimming shortened V by 4 bases and J by 3 bases, and 11 bases separated the two germline ends. This CDR3 is 14 amino acids long. Looked up from germline, CDR1 is SGHDN and CDR2 is FVKESK. CDR3 region: CASSRAQVTDTQYF. The DNA for the CDR3 is TGTGCCAGCAGCCGGGCGCAGGTTACAGATACGCAGTATTTT.

This chain links TRBV20-1 with TRBJ1-4, with TRBD1 as a possible D gene (5 bases). V lost 3 bases and J 8 bases, leaving 13 bases between the germline ends. The CDR3 sequence is 13 residues long. CDR1 DFQATT and CDR2 SNEGSKA come from the germline V gene (reference sequence). CDR3 loop: CSAREGVGEKLFF. The CDR3 bases are TGCAGTGCTAGGGAAGGGGTTGGAGAAAAACTGTTTTTT.

The chain has TRBV21-1 and TRBJ1-1. TRBV21-1 is a pseudogene locus. The CDR3 extends over 19 amino acids. In nucleotides, the CDR3 is TGTGCCAGCAGCGCAGCCGGACGGGCCTCGGTCCTAGGTATCGCTGAAGCTTTCTTT. Its protein is CASSAAGRASVLGIAEAFF.

This clonotype was detected only a few times. The CDR3 coding sequence is TGTGCCACCCCCTGGGGGGTCGGCTACACCTTC. Translation gives CATPWGVGYTF. The chain joins TRBV9 to TRBJ1-2, with a tentative D call TRBD1 (5 bases). The CDR3 is 11 residues long. Germline CDR1 SGDLS, CDR2 YYNGEE. V dropped 9 bases and J dropped 8 bases, with 14 bases sitting between them. Complete variable domain (other parts from reference TRBV9 and TRBJ1-2): DSGVTQTPKHLITATGQRVTLRCSPRSGDLSVYWYQQSLDQGLQFLIQYYNGEERAKGNILERFSAQQFPDLHSELNLSSLELGDSALYFCATPWGVGYTFGSGTRLTVV.

The table lists this clonotype with many counts. The gene calls are TRBV4-2 and TRBJ1-2; D not certain. CDR1 is LGHNA and CDR2 is YNFKEQ in the germline V gene. Trimming shortened V by 0 bases and J by 4 bases, and 12 bases separated the two germline ends. The CDR3 is 15 amino acids. CDR3 nucleotides: TGTGCCAGCAGCCAAGAAGCCCAGGACGCCTATGGCTACACCTTC. Amino acids: CASSQEAQDAYGYTF.

This clonotype qualifies as medium-sized (0.01 to 0.1%). The V call is TRBV12-3 or TRBV12-4, the J call TRBJ1-5; TRBD1 might be the D (6 bases). V lost 4 bases to trimming and J lost 4 bases, with 11 bases between them. The CDR3 contains 14 residues. Written as DNA, the CDR3 is TGTGCCAGCAGTTCAGGGGACCTAAATCAGCCCCAGCATTTT. Translating gives CASSSGDLNQPQHF.

A few counts support this clonotype. Here the CDR3 DNA reads TGTGCCAGCAGGAAAATGGACAGTTCTCCCTACAATGAGCAGTTCTTC. Translated, it gives CASRKMDSSPYNEQFF. V usage is TRBV6-1 and J usage is TRBJ2-1; a weak D match, TRBD1 (6 bases). The CDR3 runs 16 residues. The V gene lost 6 bases and the J gene lost 2 bases, with 17 bases spanning the gap. Germline CDR1 MNHNS, CDR2 SASEGT.

This clonotype was seen only a few times. The genes are TRBV3-1 and TRBJ2-7, with D perhaps TRBD1 (6 bases). Germline CDR1 LGHDT, CDR2 YNNKEL (reference sequence). V lost 1 base and J lost 10, with 14 bases in between. This CDR3 region has 13 residues. CDR3 sequence: CASSQAGHPPQYF. The CDR3 region has the DNA TGTGCCAGCAGCCAAGCGGGACACCCACCCCAGTACTTC.

For this clonotype: Given a much more abundant clone one base away, this may be a read error. The conserved final phenylalanine or tryptophan is absent from the CDR3, which likely points to a read error. The chain joins TRBV20-1 to TRBJ1-1, with D unclear. The CDR3 length is 15 residues. V was clipped by 7 bases and J by 0 bases, with 18 bases between them. Germline V CDR1 and CDR2: DFQATT, SNEGSKA (reference sequence). The CDR3 sequence: CSESGFGVMNTEAFL. DNA of the CDR3: TGCAGTGAGAGCGGGTTTGGCGTGATGAACACTGAAGCTTTCTTG.

This clonotype was seen only a few times. J is TRBJ2-5 and V is TRBV5-6, with D hard to call. Germline CDR1 and CDR2: SGHDT and YYEEEE. The CDR3 has 15 amino acids. V was cut by 4 bases and J by 2 bases, with 15 bases left in between. The CDR3 DNA reads as TGTGCCAGCAGCCCCGTAGGGATTTGGCAAGAGACCCAGTACTTC. It encodes CASSPVGIWQETQYF.

The chain employs TRBV15 and TRBJ1-5; 7 bases are a match to TRBD1. Germline V gene lookup returns CDR1 LNHNV and CDR2 YYDKDF (reference sequence). The V gene end was trimmed by 2 bases and the J gene end by 6 bases; junction bases not matched to a gene: 4. This CDR3 has 14 amino acids. This chain's CDR3 is CATSRRQGGQPQHF. The CDR3 region has the DNA TGTGCCACCAGCAGACGACAGGGAGGTCAGCCCCAGCATTTT.